A single sample gave rise to the 11 T cell receptor beta chains below, sequenced in a study of cytotoxic CD8 clonotypes in ibrutinib-treated CLL. Produced via immunoSEQ multiplex PCR; TCRdb's table is partial and in-frame only. Of 35,000 to 40,000 clones in the sample, 45% to 50% are singletons; the top ten hold approximately 20%. The sequenced sample was PBMCs, obtained before ibrutinib treatment. The receptors shown here come from a human donor with chronic lymphocytic leukemia.

The chain uses TRBV19 and TRBJ1-5; tentative D call: TRBD1 (6 bases). This CDR3 has 15 amino acids. Germline lookup yields CDR1 LNHDA and CDR2 SQIVND (reference sequence). With 3 bases removed from V and 2 bases from J, the gap between germline ends came to 11 bases. The CDR3 nucleotides are TGTGCCAGTAGTATCCAGGGACAAGGCAATCAGCCCCAGCATTTT. This sequence encodes CASSIQGQGNQPQHF.

This chain uses TRBV4-1 with TRBJ2-3; D perhaps matches TRBD1 (6 bases). The CDR3 runs to 16 residues. V dropped 4 bases and J dropped 4 bases, with 18 bases sitting between them. From germline, CDR1 is MGHRA and CDR2 YSYEKL. DNA for the CDR3: TGCGCCAGCAGCCGAGGACAGCTTGGTTTTTCAGATACGCAGTATTTT. It specifies CASSRGQLGFSDTQYF.

This clone was picked up a small number of times. The chain recombines TRBV9 with TRBJ2-7; 13 nucleotides line up with TRBD2. The CDR3 contains 14 residues. Germline trimming cut 4 bases from V and 4 bases from J; bases unmatched to any gene: 2. CDR1 and CDR2 from the germline V gene are SGDLS and YYNGEE. CDR3 amino acids: CASSRTSGGYEQYF. As DNA, the CDR3 is TGTGCCAGCAGCAGGACTAGCGGGGGTTACGAGCAGTACTTC.

The chain combines TRBV28 with TRBJ1-2; 7 bases map to TRBD1. Germline loops: CDR1 MDHEN, CDR2 SYDVKM. The J segment lost 7 bases and the V segment lost 4 bases, leaving 3 bases of the junction unmatched. The CDR3 is made up of 12 amino acids. Written as DNA, the CDR3 is TGTGCCAGCAGTTCAGGGGGTAGTGGCTACACCTTC. It translates to CASSSGGSGYTF.

The chain employs TRBV7-3 and TRBJ2-1, with a weak D call TRBD2 (5 bases). Trimming left V 0 bases short and J 14 bases short, with 11 bases between. Germline V CDR1 and CDR2: SGHTA, FQGTGA. This CDR3 region has 12 residues. The CDR3 protein is CASSLTGRRKFF. CDR3 nucleotides: TGTGCCAGCAGCTTAACCGGCAGGAGGAAGTTCTTC. Full variable domain (remainder filled in from reference TRBV7-3 and TRBJ2-1): GAGVSQTPSNKVTEKGKYVELRCDPISGHTALYWYRQSLGQGPEFLIYFQGTGAADDSGLPNDRFFAVRPEGSVSTLKIQRTERGDSAVYLCASSLTGRRKFFGPGTRLTVL.

There are a few counts of this clone. This sequence joins TRBV5-1 and TRBJ2-1; 10 bases map to TRBD2. With 3 bases clipped from V and 7 bases from J, the junction kept 7 bases outside the gene matches. CDR3 length equals 15 residues. Germline assignment: CDR1 SGHRS and CDR2 YFSETQ. Written as DNA, the CDR3 is TGCGCCAGCAGCTACACCGGGACTAGCGCTAATGAGCAGTTCTTC. It specifies CASSYTGTSANEQFF.

The rearrangement uses TRBV7-9 and TRBJ2-7; possible D gene TRBD1, 5 bases. There are 13 residues in the CDR3. Trimming took off 5 bases at V and 7 bases at J, with 15 bases between the two ends. Germline lookup yields CDR1 SEHNR and CDR2 FQNEAQ (reference sequence). CDR3 in DNA: TGTGCCAGCAGCCCGCGGCCGTCAGGGGAGCAGTACTTC. Its protein product is CASSPRPSGEQYF.

This clone came up a few times. V and J are TRBV7-3 and TRBJ1-6; 10 nucleotides line up with TRBD1. Germline V lookup: CDR1 SGHTA, CDR2 FQGTGA. This CDR3 has 15 amino acids. V dropped 4 bases and J dropped 4; count of bases not matched to a gene: 1. The chain's CDR3 is CASSWTGGYNSPLHF. The CDR3 DNA sequence: TGTGCCAGCAGCTGGACAGGGGGTTATAATTCACCCCTCCACTTT.

V and J are TRBV30 and TRBJ1-2, with D possibly being TRBD1 (6 bases). V was shortened by 5 bases and J by 2 bases, with 18 bases between the two germline ends. The CDR3 loop spans 15 amino acids. The germline gives CDR1 GTSNPN, CDR2 SVGIG (reference sequence). The CDR3 is CAWGPRGGLNYGYTF. CDR3 nucleotide sequence: TGTGCCTGGGGGCCCAGAGGGGGGTTGAACTATGGCTACACCTTC.

The chain couples TRBV4-2 to TRBJ2-3, with 12 bases that match TRBD2. After removal of 4 bases from V and 6 bases from J, the junction contained 11 bases not matched to a gene. The CDR3 is 17 residues long. CDR1 is LGHNA, CDR2 YNFKEQ, per germline. CDR3 sequence (DNA): TGTGCCAGCAGCCCACATCCTCGACTAGCGGGGGTGGATACGCAGTATTTT. This gives the protein CASSPHPRLAGVDTQYF.

This clone was detected once. This sequence joins TRBV29-1 and TRBJ1-1; D uncertain. Germline CDR1 reads SQVTM; CDR2 reads ANQGSEA. V lost 4 bases and J lost 8, with 8 bases in between. The CDR3 has 10 residues. CDR3 amino acids: CSVAASEAFF. CDR3 nucleotide sequence: TGCAGCGTTGCGGCCAGCGAAGCTTTCTTT.